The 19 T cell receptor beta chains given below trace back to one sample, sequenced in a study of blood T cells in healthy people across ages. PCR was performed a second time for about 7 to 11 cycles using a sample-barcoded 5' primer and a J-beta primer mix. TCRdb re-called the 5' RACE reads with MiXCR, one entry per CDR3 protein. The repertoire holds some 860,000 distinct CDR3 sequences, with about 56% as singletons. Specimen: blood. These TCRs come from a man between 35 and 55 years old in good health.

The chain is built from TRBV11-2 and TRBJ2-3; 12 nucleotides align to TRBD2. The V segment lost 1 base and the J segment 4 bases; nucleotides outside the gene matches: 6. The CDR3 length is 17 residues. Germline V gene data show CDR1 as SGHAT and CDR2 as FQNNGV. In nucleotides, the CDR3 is TGTGCCAGCAGCTTAGCTGTCCTAGCGGGGGGGGCAGATACGCAGTATTTT. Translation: CASSLAVLAGGADTQYF.

The CDR3 DNA reads TGCGCCAGCAGCAAACCAGGGGCCGAGACCCAGTACTTC. This sequence encodes CASSKPGAETQYF. The chain has TRBV4-1 and TRBJ2-5; possibly TRBD1 for D (6 bases). In germline, CDR1 is MGHRA, CDR2 YSYEKL. V lost 5 bases, J lost 5 bases, and 12 bases lay in between. The CDR3 spans 13 residues.

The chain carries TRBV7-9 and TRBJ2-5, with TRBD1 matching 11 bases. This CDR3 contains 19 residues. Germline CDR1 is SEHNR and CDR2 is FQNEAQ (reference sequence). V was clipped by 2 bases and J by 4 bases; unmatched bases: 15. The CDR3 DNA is TGTGCCAGCAGCTTACGAACCCCTCCCGGGACAGGGGGTACAGAGACCCAGTACTTC. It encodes CASSLRTPPGTGGTETQYF.

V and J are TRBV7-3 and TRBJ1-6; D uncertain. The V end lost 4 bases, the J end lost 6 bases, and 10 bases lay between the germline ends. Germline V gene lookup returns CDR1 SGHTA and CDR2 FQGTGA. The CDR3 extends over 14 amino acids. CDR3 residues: CASSSSPVNSPLHF. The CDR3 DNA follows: TGTGCCAGCAGCTCCTCCCCGGTTAATTCACCCCTCCACTTT.

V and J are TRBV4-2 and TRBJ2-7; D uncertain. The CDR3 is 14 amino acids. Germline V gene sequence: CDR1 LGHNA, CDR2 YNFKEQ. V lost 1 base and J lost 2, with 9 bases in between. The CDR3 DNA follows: TGTGCCAGCAGCCAAGGCCCCGTCCCCTACGAGCAGTACTTC. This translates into CASSQGPVPYEQYF.

The CDR3: CASSGGDYGYTF. The CDR3 DNA reads TGTGCCAGCAGTGGTGGGGACTATGGCTACACCTTC. This chain uses TRBV6-1 with TRBJ1-2; D remains ambiguous. Between the trimmed V and J ends, which lost 4 bases and 3 bases, there was a span of 6 bases. Germline V gene sequence: CDR1 MNHNS, CDR2 SASEGT. The CDR3 has 12 amino acids.

The CDR3 here is CASSSGPKPTEAFF. CDR3 in DNA: TGTGCCAGCAGTTCGGGGCCCAAGCCCACTGAAGCTTTCTTT. The chain joins TRBV12-3 or TRBV12-4 to TRBJ1-1, with D possibly being TRBD1 (5 bases). Trimming left V 4 bases short and J 4 bases short, with 13 bases between. The length of the CDR3 is 14 residues.

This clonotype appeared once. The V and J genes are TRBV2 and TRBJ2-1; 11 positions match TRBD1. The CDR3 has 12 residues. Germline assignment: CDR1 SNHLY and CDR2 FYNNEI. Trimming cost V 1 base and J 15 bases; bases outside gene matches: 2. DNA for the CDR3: TGTGCCAGCAGTGAAGGGACAGGGGGCAGGTTCTTC. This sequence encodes CASSEGTGGRFF.

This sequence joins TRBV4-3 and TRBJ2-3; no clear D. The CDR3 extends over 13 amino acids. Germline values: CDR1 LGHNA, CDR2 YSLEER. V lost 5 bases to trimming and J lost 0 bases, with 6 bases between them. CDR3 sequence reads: CASSEQSTDTQYF. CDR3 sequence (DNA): TGCGCCAGCAGCGAACAAAGCACAGATACGCAGTATTTT.

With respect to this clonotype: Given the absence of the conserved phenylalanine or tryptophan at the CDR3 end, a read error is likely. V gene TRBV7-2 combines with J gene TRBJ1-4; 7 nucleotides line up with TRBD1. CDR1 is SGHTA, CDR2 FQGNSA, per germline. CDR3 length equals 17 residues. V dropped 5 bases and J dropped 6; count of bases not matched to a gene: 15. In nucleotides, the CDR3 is TGTGCCAGCAGCCGACTCCGGGACAGATGGCATTATGAAAAACTGTTTTTA. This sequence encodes CASSRLRDRWHYEKLFL.

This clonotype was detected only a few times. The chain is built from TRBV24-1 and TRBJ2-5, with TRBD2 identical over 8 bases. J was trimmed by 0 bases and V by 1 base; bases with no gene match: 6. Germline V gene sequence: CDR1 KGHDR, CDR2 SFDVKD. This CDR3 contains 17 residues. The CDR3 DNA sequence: TGTGCCACCAGTGATTTTGGCGGCGGGAGGCACCAAGAGACCCAGTACTTC. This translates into CATSDFGGGRHQETQYF.

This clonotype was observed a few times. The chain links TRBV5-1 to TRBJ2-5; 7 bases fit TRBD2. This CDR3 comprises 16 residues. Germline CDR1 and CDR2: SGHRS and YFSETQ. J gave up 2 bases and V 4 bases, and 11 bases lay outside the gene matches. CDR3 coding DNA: TGCGCCAGCAGCCCAGTTCTAGCGGAGTTACAAGAGACCCAGTACTTC. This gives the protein CASSPVLAELQETQYF.

The CDR3 DNA sequence: TGTGCCATCAGTGCCACAGGGCCCCAAGGCAATCAGCCCCAGCATTTT. Protein sequence: CAISATGPQGNQPQHF. The rearrangement uses TRBV10-3 and TRBJ1-5; tentatively, D is TRBD1 (6 bases). Germline CDR1 is ENHRY and CDR2 is SYGVKD. This CDR3 spans 16 amino acids. V was clipped by 4 bases and J by 2 bases, with 15 bases between them.

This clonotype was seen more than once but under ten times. The DNA for the CDR3 is TGCAGCGCCGAAGAAACACAGGGGAAGCAGTTCTTC. It encodes CSAEETQGKQFF. The chain carries TRBV29-1 and TRBJ2-1; 7 nucleotides agree with TRBD1. Trimming cost V 7 bases and J 11 bases; bases outside gene matches: 11. The CDR3 length is 12 residues. Germline V gives CDR1 SQVTM, CDR2 ANQGSEA.

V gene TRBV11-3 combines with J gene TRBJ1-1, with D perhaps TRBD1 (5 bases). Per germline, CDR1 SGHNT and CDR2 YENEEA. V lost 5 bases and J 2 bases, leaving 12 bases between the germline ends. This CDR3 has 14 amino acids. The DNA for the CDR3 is TGTGCCAGCAGCGTTGGTAGGGGAAACACTGAAGCTTTCTTT. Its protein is CASSVGRGNTEAFF.

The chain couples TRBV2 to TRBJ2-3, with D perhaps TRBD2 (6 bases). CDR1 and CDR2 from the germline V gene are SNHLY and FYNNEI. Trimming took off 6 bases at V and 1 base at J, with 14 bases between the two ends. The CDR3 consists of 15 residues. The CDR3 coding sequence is TGTGCCAGCAGACCCTCCCCGGGGGGCACAGATACGCAGTATTTT. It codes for CASRPSPGGTDTQYF.

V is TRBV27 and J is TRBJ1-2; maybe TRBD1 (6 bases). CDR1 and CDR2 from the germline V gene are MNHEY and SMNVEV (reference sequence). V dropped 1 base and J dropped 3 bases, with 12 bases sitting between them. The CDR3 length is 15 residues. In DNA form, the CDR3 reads TGTGCCAGCAGTTTATTCGGGGGGCTTGACTATGGCTACACCTTC. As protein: CASSLFGGLDYGYTF.

CDR3 protein: CASSFGRFQETRYF. CDR3 nucleotide sequence: TGTGCCAGCAGTTTCGGCAGGTTCCAAGAGACCCGGTACTTC. The chain uses TRBV12-3 or TRBV12-4 and TRBJ2-7; no firm D call. V was pared by 3 bases and J by 12 bases, with 21 bases between. This CDR3 has 14 amino acids.

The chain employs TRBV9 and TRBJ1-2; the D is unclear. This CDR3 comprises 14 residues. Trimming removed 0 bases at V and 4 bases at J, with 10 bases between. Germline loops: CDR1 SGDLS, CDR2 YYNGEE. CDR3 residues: CASSVAYDGYGYTF. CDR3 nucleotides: TGTGCCAGCAGCGTAGCCTATGACGGCTATGGCTACACCTTC.